The 8 T cell receptor beta chains given below trace back to one sample, sequenced in a study of Graves' ophthalmopathy and Graves' hyperthyroidism. Scientists amplified the TCR beta CDR3 regions from RNA transcripts. A first-round RT-PCR used HTBI primers, followed by a second-round multiplex PCR. Each CDR3 protein gets one entry after TCRdb re-called the multiplex PCR reads with MiXCR. There are about 500,000 distinct CDR3 sequences in the sample; approximately 14% occur only once, and roughly 10% lies in the top ten. Source material: blood. These receptors all come from a woman aged 25 to 39 with Graves' ophthalmopathy.

At least ten counts were recorded for this clonotype. The chain employs TRBV6-2 or TRBV6-3 and TRBJ2-7, with TRBD2 matching over 7 bases. This CDR3 has 16 residues. Germline CDR1 is MNHEY and CDR2 is SVGEGT. The junction had 13 bases not matched to a gene; V was cut back by 7 bases and J by 1 base. The CDR3 protein is CASISPGLGKSYEQYF. DNA of the CDR3: TGTGCCAGCATCTCCCCCGGACTAGGTAAATCCTACGAGCAGTACTTC.

This clonotype occurred many times. This sequence joins TRBV11-2 and TRBJ1-2; tentatively, D is TRBD1 (6 bases). This CDR3 has 16 amino acids. V lost 4 bases, J lost 1 base, and 16 bases lay in between. The germline V gene encodes CDR1 SGHAT and CDR2 FQNNGV. CDR3 protein: CASSYSGAGINYGYTF. The CDR3 DNA is TGTGCCAGCAGCTACTCAGGGGCAGGGATTAACTATGGCTACACCTTC.

This clonotype occurred many times. V usage is TRBV12-3 or TRBV12-4 and J usage is TRBJ2-7; no reliable D call. V lost 4 bases and J 3 bases, leaving 16 bases between the germline ends. The CDR3 has 15 residues. In DNA, the CDR3 is TGTGCCAGCAGTTCAAACCTGGTAGTAGGCTACGAGCAGTACTTC. Translated: CASSSNLVVGYEQYF.

At least ten counts were recorded for this clonotype. The CDR3 here is CASSDEGATPQYF. The DNA for the CDR3 is TGTGCCAGCAGTGATGAGGGGGCGACCCCGCAGTACTTC. This sequence joins TRBV2 and TRBJ2-7, with 7 positions matching TRBD1. After removal of 3 bases from V and 9 bases from J, the junction contained 8 bases not matched to a gene. The germline CDR1 and CDR2 sequences are SNHLY and FYNNEI. CDR3 length equals 13 residues. The full variable domain, completed using reference TRBV2 and TRBJ2-7, is EPEVTQTPSHQVTQMGQEVILRCVPISNHLYFYWYRQILGQKVEFLVSFYNNEISEKSEIFDDQFSVERPDGSNFTLKIRSTKLEDSAMYFCASSDEGATPQYFGPGTRLTVT.

This clonotype was recorded at least ten times. This chain joins TRBV6-4 and TRBJ1-5; 9 bases line up with TRBD1. The V segment lost 6 bases and the J segment 0 bases; nucleotides outside the gene matches: 15. The CDR3 consists of 19 residues. The germline gives CDR1 MRHNA, CDR2 SNTAGT. CDR3 coding DNA: TGTGCCAGCAGAAACTACAGGGGGCGGGGGGGGTATAGCAATCAGCCCCAGCATTTT. Translation: CASRNYRGRGGYSNQPQHF.

Concerning this clonotype itself: This CDR3 fails to terminate in the conserved phenylalanine or tryptophan, so it likely reflects a read error. The J gene is TRBJ1-5, the V gene TRBV28; D is unresolved. CDR3 length: 14 residues. Germline V gives CDR1 MDHEN, CDR2 SYDVKM. V was clipped by 7 bases and J by 1 base, with 11 bases between them. For the CDR3, the DNA is TGTGCCAGCACGACGAGGGCAAGCAATCAGCCCCAGCATTAT. Protein: CASTTRASNQPQHY.

Ten or more counts support this clonotype. The V and J genes are TRBV20-1 and TRBJ1-1; 8 positions agree with TRBD1. Germline V CDR1 and CDR2: DFQATT, SNEGSKA (reference sequence). The length of the CDR3 is 15 residues. Trimming removed 0 bases from V and 4 bases from J; junction bases left unmatched: 7. The DNA for the CDR3 is TGCAGTGCTAGAGACGGACAGGGCGGCCGCACTGAAGCTTTCTTT. Translating gives CSARDGQGGRTEAFF.

This clonotype was seen a handful of times. CDR3 amino acids: CASSPVLQGGNEQYF. The CDR3 DNA is TGTGCCAGCTCCCCTGTTCTACAGGGTGGCAACGAGCAGTACTTC. The genes are TRBV18 and TRBJ2-7; tentatively, D is TRBD1 (6 bases). CDR1 and CDR2 from the germline V gene are KGHSH and LQKENI. V was pared by 6 bases and J by 5 bases, with 20 bases between. The CDR3 totals 15 residues.